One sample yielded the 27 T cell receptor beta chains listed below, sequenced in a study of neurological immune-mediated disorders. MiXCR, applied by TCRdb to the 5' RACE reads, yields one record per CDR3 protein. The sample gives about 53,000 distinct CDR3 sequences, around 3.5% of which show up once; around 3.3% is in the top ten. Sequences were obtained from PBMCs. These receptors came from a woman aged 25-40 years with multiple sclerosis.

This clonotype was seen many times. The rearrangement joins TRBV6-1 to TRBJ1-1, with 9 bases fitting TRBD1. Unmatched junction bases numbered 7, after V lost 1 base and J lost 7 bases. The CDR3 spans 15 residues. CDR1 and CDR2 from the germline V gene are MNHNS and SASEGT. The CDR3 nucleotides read TGTGCCAGCAGTGAAGGGATTACAGGGGGCCTTGAAGCTTTCTTT. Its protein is CASSEGITGGLEAFF.

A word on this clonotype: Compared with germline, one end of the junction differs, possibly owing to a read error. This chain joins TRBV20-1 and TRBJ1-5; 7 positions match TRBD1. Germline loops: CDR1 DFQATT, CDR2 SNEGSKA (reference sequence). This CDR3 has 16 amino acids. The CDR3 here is CSARGDRETLYQPQNF. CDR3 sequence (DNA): TGCAGTGCTAGAGGTGACAGGGAAACTCTATATCAGCCCCAGAATTTT.

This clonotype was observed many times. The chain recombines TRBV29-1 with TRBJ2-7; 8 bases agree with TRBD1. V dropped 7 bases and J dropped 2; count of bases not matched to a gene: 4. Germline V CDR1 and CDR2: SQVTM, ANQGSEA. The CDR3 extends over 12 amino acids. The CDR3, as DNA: TGCAGCGCGGCAGGGGGCCCCTACGAGCAGTACTTC. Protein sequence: CSAAGGPYEQYF.

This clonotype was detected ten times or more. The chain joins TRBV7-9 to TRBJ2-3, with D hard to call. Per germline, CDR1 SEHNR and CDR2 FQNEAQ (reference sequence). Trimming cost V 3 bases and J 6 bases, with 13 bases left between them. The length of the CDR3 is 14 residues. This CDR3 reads CASSFAPTRDTQYF. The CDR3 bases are TGTGCCAGCAGCTTTGCCCCAACCCGTGATACGCAGTATTTT. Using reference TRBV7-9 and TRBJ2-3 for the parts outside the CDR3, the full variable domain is DTGVSQNPRHKITKRGQNVTFRCDPISEHNRLYWYRQTLGQGPEFLTYFQNEAQLEKSRLLSDRFSAERPKGSFSTLEIQRTEQGDSAMYLCASSFAPTRDTQYFGPGTRLTVL.

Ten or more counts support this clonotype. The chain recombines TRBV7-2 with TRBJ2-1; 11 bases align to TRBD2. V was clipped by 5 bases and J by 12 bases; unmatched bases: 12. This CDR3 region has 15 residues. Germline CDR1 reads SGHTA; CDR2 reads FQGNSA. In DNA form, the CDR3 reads TGTGCCAGCAGCCGGGACGGGACTAGCGGCCCCAGGCAGTTCTTC. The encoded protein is CASSRDGTSGPRQFF.

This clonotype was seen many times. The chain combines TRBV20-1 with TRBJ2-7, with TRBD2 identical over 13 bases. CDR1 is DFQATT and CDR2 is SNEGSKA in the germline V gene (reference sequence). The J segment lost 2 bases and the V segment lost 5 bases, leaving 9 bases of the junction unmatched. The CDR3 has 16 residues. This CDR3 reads CSASPGLAGDTYEQYF. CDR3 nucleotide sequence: TGCAGTGCTTCACCAGGACTAGCGGGGGACACCTACGAGCAGTACTTC.

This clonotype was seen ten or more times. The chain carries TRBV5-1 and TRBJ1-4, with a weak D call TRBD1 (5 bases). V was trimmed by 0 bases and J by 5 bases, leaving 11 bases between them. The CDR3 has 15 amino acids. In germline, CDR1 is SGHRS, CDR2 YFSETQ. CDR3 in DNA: TGCGCCAGCAGCTTGGGGACACCTAGGAATGAAAAACTGTTTTTT. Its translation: CASSLGTPRNEKLFF.

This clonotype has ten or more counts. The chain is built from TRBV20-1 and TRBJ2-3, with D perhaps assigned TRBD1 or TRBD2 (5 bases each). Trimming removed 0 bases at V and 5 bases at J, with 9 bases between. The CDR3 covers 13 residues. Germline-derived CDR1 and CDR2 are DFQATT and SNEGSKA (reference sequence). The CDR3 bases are TGCAGTGCTAGAGATCCGAGGGGAGATACGCAGTATTTT. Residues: CSARDPRGDTQYF.

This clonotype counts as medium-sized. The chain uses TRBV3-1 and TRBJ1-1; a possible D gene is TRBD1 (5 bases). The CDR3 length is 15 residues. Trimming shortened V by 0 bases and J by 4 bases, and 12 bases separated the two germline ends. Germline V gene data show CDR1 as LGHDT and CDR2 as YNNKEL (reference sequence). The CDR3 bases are TGTGCCAGCAGCCAAGACTGGGACTTCGGCACTGAAGCTTTCTTT. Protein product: CASSQDWDFGTEAFF.

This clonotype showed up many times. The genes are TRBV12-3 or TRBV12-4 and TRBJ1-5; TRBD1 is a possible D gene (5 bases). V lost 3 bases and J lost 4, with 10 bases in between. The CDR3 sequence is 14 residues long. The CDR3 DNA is TGTGCCAGCAGTTTCGGGCGGGGGAATCAGCCCCAGCATTTT. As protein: CASSFGRGNQPQHF.

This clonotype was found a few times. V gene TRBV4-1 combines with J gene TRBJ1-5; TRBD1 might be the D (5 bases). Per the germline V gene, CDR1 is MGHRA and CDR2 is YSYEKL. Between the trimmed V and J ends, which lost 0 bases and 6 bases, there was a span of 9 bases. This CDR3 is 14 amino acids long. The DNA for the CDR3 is TGCGCCAGCAGCCAAGATTTAGGGGTTCAGCCCCAGCATTTT. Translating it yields CASSQDLGVQPQHF.

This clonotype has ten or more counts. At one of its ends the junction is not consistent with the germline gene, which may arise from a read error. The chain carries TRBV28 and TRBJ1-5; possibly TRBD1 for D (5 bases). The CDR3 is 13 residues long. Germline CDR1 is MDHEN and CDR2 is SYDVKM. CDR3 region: CASLGGGNQPQNF. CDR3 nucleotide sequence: TGTGCCTCCCTTGGGGGTGGCAATCAGCCCCAGAATTTT.

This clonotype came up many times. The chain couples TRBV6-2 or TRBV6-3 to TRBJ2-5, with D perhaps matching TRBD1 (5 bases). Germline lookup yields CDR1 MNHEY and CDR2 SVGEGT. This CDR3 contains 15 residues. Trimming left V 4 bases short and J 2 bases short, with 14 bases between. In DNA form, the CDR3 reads TGTGCCAGCAGTTCTAGACAGAAGACTCAAGAGACCCAGTACTTC. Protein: CASSSRQKTQETQYF.

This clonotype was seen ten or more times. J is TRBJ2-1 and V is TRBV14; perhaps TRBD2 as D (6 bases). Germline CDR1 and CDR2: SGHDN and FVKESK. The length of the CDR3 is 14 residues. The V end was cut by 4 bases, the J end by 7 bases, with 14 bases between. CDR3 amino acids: CASSPAAGGNEQFF. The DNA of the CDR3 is TGTGCCAGCAGCCCCGCGGCCGGGGGAAATGAGCAGTTCTTC. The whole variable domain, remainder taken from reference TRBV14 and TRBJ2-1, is EAGVTQFPSHSVIEKGQTVTLRCDPISGHDNLYWYRRVMGKEIKFLLHFVKESKQDESGMPNNRFLAERTGGTYSTLKVQPAELEDSGVYFCASSPAAGGNEQFFGPGTRLTVL.

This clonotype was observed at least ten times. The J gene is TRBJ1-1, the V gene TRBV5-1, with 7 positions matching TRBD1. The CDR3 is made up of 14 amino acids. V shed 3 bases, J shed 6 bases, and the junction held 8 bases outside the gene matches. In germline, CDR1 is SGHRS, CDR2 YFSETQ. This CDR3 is CASSSQQGMAEAFF. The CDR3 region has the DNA TGCGCCAGCAGCTCTCAACAGGGGATGGCTGAAGCTTTCTTT.

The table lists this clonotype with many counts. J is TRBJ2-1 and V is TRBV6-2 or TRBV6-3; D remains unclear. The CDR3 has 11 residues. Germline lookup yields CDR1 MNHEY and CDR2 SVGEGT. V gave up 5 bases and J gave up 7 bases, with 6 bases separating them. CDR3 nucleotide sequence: TGTGCCAGCAGTCCCCAAAATGAGCAGTTCTTC. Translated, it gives CASSPQNEQFF.

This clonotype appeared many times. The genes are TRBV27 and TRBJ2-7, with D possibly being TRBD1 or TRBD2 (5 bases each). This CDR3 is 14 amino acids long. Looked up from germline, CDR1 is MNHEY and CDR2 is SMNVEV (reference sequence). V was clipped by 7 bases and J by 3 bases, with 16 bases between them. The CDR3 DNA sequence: TGTGCCAGCATGGTACGAGGGGAATACTACGAGCAGTACTTC. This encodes CASMVRGEYYEQYF.

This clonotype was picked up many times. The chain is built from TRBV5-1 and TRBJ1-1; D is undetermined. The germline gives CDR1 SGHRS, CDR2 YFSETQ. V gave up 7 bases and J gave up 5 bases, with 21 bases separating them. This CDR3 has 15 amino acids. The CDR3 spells CASLYGPGGYTEAFF. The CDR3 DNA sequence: TGCGCCAGCCTCTATGGTCCCGGAGGTTATACTGAAGCTTTCTTT.

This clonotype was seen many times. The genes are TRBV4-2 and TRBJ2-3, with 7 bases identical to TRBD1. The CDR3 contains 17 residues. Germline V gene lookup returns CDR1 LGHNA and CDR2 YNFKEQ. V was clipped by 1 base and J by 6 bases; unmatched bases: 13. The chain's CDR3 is CASSQAPTGSGGDTQYF. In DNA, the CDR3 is TGTGCCAGCAGCCAAGCCCCGACAGGGAGTGGCGGGGATACGCAGTATTTT.

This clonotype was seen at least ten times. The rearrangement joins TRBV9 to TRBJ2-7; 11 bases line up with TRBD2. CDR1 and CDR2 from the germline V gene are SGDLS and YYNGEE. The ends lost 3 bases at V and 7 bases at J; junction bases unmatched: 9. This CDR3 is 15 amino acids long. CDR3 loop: CASSGHSGRAGEQYF. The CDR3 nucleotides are TGTGCCAGCAGCGGGCATAGCGGGAGGGCGGGTGAGCAGTACTTC. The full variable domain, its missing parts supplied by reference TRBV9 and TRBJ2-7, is DSGVTQTPKHLITATGQRVTLRCSPRSGDLSVYWYQQSLDQGLQFLIQYYNGEERAKGNILERFSAQQFPDLHSELNLSSLELGDSALYFCASSGHSGRAGEQYFGPGTRLTVT.

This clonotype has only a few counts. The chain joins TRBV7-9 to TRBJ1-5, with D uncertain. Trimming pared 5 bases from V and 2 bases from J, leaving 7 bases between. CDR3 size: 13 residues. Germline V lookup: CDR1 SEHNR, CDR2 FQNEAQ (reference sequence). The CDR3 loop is CASSQEGNQPQHF. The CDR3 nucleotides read TGTGCCAGCAGCCAGGAGGGCAATCAGCCCCAGCATTTT.

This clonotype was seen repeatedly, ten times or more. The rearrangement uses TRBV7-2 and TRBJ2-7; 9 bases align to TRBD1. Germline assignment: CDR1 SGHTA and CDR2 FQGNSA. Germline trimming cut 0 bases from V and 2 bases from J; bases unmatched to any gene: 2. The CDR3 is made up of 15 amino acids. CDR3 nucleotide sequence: TGTGCCAGCAGCTTAGCGGGACAGGGAACCTACGAGCAGTACTTC. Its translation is CASSLAGQGTYEQYF.

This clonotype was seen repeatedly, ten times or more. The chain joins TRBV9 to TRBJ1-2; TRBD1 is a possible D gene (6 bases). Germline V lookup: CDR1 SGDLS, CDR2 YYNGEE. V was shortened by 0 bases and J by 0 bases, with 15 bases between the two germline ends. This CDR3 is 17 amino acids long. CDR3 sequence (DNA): TGTGCCAGCAGCGTAGGGCCAGGGGTGACGTCTAACTATGGCTACACCTTC. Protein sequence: CASSVGPGVTSNYGYTF.

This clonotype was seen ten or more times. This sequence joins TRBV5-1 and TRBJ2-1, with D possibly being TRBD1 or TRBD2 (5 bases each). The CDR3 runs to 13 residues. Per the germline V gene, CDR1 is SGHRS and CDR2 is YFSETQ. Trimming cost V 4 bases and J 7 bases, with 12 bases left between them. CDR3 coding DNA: TGCGCCAGCAGCACCGGGACGGTGAATGAGCAGTTCTTC. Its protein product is CASSTGTVNEQFF.

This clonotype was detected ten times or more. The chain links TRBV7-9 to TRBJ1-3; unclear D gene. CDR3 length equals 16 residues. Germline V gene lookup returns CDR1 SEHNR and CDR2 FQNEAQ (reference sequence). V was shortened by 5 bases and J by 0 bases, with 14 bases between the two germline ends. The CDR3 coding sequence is TGTGCCAGCAGCCGCTGGAGCGGGGACTCTGGAAACACCATATATTTT. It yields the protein CASSRWSGDSGNTIYF.

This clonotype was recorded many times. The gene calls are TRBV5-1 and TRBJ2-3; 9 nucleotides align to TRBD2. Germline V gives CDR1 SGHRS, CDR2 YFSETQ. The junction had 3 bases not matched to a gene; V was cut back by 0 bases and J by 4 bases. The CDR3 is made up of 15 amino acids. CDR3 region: CASSLASGKADTQYF. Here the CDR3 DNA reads TGCGCCAGCAGCTTGGCTAGCGGGAAGGCAGATACGCAGTATTTT.

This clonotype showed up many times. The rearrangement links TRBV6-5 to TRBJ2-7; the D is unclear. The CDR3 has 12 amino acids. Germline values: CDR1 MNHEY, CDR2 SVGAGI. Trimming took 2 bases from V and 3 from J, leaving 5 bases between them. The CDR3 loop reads CASSYPGYEQYF. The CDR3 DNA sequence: TGTGCCAGCAGTTACCCAGGCTACGAGCAGTACTTC.